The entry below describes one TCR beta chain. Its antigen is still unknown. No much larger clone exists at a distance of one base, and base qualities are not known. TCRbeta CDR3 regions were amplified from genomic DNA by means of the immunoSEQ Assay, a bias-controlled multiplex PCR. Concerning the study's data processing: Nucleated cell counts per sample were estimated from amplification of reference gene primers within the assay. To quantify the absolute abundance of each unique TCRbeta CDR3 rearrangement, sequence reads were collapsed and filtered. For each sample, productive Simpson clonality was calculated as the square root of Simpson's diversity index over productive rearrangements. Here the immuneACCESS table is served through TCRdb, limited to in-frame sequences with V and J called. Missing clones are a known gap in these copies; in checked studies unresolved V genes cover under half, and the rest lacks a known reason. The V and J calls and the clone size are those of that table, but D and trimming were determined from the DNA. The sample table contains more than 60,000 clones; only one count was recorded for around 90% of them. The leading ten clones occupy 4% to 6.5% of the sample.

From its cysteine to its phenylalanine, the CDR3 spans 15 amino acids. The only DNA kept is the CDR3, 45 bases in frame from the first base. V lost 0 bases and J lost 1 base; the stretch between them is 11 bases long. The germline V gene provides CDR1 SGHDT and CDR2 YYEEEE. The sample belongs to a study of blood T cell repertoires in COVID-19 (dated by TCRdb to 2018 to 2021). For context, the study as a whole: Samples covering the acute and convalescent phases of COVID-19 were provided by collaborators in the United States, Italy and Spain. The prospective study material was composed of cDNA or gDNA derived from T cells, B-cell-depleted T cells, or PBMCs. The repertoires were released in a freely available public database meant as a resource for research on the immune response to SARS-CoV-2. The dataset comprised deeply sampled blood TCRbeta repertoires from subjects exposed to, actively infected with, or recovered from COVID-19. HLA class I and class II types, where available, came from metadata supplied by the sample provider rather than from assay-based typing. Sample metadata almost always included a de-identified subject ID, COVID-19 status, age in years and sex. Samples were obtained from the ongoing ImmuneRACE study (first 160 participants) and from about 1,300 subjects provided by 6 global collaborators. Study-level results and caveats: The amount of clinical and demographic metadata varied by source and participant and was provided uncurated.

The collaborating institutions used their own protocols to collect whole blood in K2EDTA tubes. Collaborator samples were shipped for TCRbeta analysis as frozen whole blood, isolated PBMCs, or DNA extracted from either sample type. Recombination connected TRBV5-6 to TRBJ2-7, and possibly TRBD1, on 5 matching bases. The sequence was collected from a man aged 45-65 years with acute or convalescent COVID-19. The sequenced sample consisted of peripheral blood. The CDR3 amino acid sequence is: CASSLDLGQSYEQYF. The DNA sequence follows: TGTGCCAGCAGCTTGGACCTGGGGCAGTCCTACGAGCAGTACTTC.